One sample yielded the 5 T cell receptor beta chains listed below, sequenced in a study of CD8 T cells in Susac syndrome. A quantity of roughly 0.5 to 1 ug RNA underwent reverse transcription using random hexamers. TCRdb recomputed calls from the immunoSEQ multiplex PCR reads with MiXCR, one row per CDR3 protein. The table has around 190,000 distinct CDR3 sequences, about 95% seen once. Material: CD4+ T cells from PBMCs. These receptors came from a human donor in good health.

The V call is TRBV20-1, the J call TRBJ2-3; 11 nucleotides align to TRBD1. The CDR3 has 14 residues. V gave up 5 bases and J gave up 6 bases; unmatched junction bases: 7. The germline V gene encodes CDR1 DFQATT and CDR2 SNEGSKA (reference sequence). CDR3 DNA sequence: TGCAGTGCTCGCCGGGACAGGGGGTATGATACGCAGTATTTT. Protein: CSARRDRGYDTQYF.

This chain links TRBV18 with TRBJ2-1; 9 bases align to TRBD2. Trimming at V came to 2 bases and at J to 8 bases, leaving 7 bases not matched to a gene. The V gene's germline CDR1 is KGHSH and CDR2 LQKENI. The CDR3 extends over 15 amino acids. CDR3 region: CASSPLAGVSYEQFF. In DNA form, the CDR3 reads TGTGCCAGCTCACCATTAGCGGGAGTTTCTTATGAGCAGTTCTTC.

CDR3 sequence: CASSYGLTKAVQNIQYF. CDR3 in DNA: TGTGCCAGCAGTTACGGTTTGACTAAGGCCGTCCAAAACATTCAGTACTTC. The chain carries TRBV6-2 or TRBV6-3 and TRBJ2-4, with a possible D match to TRBD2 (5 bases). With 2 bases removed from V and 5 bases from J, the gap between germline ends came to 19 bases. Germline V gives CDR1 MNHEY, CDR2 SVGEGT. The CDR3 contains 17 residues.

This clonotype came up once. The chain carries TRBV30 and TRBJ2-1; no clear D gene. V was pared by 4 bases and J by 5 bases, with 6 bases between. The CDR3 runs to 11 residues. Looked up from germline, CDR1 is GTSNPN and CDR2 is SVGIG (reference sequence). CDR3 sequence (DNA): TGTGCCTGGACAGCCAACAATGAGCAGTTCTTC. Amino acids: CAWTANNEQFF.

This chain links TRBV23-1 with TRBJ2-1, with 10 positions matching TRBD1. TRBV23-1 is classed as an ORF, of uncertain function. J lost 9 bases, V lost 0 bases, and 8 bases had no gene match. CDR3 length: 16 residues. The CDR3 protein is CASSQSGDRGGREQFF. DNA of the CDR3: TGCGCCAGCAGTCAATCGGGGGACAGGGGTGGACGTGAGCAGTTCTTC.